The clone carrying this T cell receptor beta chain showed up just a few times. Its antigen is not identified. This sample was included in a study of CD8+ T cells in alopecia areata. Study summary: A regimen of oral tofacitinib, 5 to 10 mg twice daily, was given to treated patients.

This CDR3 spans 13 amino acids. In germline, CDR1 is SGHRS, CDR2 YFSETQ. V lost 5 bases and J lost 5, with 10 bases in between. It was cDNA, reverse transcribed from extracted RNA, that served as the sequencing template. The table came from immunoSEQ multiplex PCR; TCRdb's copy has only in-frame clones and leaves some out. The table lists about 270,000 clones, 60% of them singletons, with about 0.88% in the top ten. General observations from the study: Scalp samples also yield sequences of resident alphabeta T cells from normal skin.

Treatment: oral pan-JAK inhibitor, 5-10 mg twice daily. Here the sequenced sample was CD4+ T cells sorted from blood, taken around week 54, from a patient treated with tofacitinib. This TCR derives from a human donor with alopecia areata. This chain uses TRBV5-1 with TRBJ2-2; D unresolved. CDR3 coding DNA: TGCGCCAGCAGTTCCTCTTCGACCGGGGAGCTGTTTTTT. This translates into CASSSSSTGELFF.